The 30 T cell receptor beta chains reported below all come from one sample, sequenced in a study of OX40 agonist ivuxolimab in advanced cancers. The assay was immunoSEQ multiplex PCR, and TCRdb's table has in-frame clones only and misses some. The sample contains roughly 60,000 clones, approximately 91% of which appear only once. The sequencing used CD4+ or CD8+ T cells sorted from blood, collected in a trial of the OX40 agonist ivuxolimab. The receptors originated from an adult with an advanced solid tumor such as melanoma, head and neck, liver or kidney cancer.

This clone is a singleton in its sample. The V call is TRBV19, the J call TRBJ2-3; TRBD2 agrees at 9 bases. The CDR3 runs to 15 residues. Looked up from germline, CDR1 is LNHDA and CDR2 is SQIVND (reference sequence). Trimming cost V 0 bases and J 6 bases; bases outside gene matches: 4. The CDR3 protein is CASSIDLAGLDTQYF. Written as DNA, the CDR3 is TGTGCCAGTAGTATAGATCTAGCGGGATTGGATACGCAGTATTTT. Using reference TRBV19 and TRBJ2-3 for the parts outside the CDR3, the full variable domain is DGGITQSPKYLFRKEGQNVTLSCEQNLNHDAMYWYRQDPGQGLRLIYYSQIVNDFQKGDIAEGYSVSREKKESFPLTVTSAQKNPTAFYLCASSIDLAGLDTQYFGPGTRLTVL.

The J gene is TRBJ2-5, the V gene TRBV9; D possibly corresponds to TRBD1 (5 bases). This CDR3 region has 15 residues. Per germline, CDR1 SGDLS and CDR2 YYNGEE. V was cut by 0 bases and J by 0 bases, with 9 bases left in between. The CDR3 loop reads CASSVVAGYQETQYF. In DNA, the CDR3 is TGTGCCAGCAGCGTAGTGGCAGGGTACCAAGAGACCCAGTACTTC.

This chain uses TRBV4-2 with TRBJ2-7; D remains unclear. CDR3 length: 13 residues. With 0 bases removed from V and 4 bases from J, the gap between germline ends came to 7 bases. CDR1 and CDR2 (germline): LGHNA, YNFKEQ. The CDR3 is CASSQDVTYEQYF. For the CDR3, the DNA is TGTGCCAGCAGCCAAGATGTGACGTACGAGCAGTACTTC.

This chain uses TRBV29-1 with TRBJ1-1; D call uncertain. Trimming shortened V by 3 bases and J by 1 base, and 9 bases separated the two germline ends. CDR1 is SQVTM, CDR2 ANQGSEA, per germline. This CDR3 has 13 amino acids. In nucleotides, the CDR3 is TGCAGCGTTGATGGGCGCTCGAACACTGAAGCTTTCTTT. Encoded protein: CSVDGRSNTEAFF.

CDR3 loop: CAATGQGASTDTQYF. The CDR3 bases are TGTGCTGCCACCGGACAGGGGGCTAGCACAGATACGCAGTATTTT. The rearrangement uses TRBV28 and TRBJ2-3; 11 bases are a match to TRBD1. Germline CDR1 and CDR2: MDHEN and SYDVKM. The CDR3 is made up of 15 amino acids.

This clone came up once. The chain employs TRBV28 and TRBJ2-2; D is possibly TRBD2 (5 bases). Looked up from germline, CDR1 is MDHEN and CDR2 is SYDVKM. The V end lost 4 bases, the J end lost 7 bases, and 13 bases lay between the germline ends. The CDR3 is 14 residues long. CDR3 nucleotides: TGTGCCAGCAGTTCACTAGAATTTGGCGGGGAGCTGTTTTTT. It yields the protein CASSSLEFGGELFF.

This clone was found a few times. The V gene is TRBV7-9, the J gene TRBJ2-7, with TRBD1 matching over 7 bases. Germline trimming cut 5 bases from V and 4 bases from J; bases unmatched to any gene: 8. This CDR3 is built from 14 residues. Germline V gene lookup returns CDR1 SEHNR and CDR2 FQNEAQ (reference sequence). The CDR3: CASSPRGRGYEQYF. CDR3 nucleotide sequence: TGTGCCAGCAGCCCGAGGGGCAGGGGGTACGAGCAGTACTTC.

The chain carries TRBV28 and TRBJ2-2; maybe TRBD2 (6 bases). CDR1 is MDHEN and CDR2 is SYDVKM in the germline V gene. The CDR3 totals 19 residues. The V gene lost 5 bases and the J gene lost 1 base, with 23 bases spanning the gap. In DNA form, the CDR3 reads TGTGCCAGCAGTCTTTATCCCGTTTTAGCGGATCTGAACACCGGGGAGCTGTTTTTT. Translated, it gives CASSLYPVLADLNTGELFF.

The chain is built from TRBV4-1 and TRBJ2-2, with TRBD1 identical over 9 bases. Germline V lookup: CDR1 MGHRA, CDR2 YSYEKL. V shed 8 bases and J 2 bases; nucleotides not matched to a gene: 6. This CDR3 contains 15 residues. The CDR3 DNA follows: TGCGCCAGCGGGCCGGGACAGGGTAACACCGGGGAGCTGTTTTTT. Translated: CASGPGQGNTGELFF.

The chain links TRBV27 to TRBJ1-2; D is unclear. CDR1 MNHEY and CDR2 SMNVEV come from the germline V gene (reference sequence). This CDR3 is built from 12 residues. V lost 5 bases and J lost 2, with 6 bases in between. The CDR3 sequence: CASSNLNYGYTF. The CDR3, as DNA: TGTGCCAGCAGTAACCTGAACTATGGCTACACCTTC.

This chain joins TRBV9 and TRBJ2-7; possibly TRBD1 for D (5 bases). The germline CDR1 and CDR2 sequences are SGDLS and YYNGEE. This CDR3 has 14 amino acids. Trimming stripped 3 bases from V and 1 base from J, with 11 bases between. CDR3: CASSADSLSYEQYF. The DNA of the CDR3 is TGTGCCAGCAGCGCCGACAGTTTGTCCTACGAGCAGTACTTC. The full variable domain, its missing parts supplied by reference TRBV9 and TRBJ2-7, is DSGVTQTPKHLITATGQRVTLRCSPRSGDLSVYWYQQSLDQGLQFLIQYYNGEERAKGNILERFSAQQFPDLHSELNLSSLELGDSALYFCASSADSLSYEQYFGPGTRLTVT.

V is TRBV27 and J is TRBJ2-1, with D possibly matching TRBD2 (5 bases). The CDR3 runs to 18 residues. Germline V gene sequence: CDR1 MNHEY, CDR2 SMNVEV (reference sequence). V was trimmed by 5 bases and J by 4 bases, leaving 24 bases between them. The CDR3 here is CASSPIHVTRPPYNEQFF. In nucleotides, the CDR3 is TGTGCCAGCAGTCCCATACACGTCACTAGGCCCCCATACAATGAGCAGTTCTTC.

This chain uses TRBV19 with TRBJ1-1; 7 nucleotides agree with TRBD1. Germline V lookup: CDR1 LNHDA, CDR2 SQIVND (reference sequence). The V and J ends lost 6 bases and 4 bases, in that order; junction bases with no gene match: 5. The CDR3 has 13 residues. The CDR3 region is CASREGAVTEAFF. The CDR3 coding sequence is TGTGCCAGTAGAGAGGGGGCGGTCACTGAAGCTTTCTTT.

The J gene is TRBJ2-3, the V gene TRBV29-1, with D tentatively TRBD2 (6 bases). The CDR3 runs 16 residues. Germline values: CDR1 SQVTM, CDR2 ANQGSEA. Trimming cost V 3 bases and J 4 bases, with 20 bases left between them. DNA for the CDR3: TGCAGCGTTGAGCGATTGGGCAGGGCGGGATCAGATACGCAGTATTTT. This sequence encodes CSVERLGRAGSDTQYF.

The CDR3 sequence is CASSPLAGGPYEQYF. In DNA, the CDR3 is TGTGCCAGCAGTCCCTTAGCGGGAGGGCCGTACGAGCAGTACTTC. V gene TRBV6-9 combines with J gene TRBJ2-7; 11 bases align to TRBD2. J gave up 4 bases and V 5 bases, and 7 bases lay outside the gene matches. Germline assignment: CDR1 MNHGY and CDR2 SVAAGI. The CDR3 has 15 amino acids.

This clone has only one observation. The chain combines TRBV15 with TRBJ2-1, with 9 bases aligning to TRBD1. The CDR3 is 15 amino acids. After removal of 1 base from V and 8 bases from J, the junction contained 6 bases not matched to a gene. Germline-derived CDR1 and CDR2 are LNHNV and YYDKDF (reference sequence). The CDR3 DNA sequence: TGTGCCACCAGCAGAGCTGGGACAGGGTGGGATGAGCAGTTCTTC. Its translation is CATSRAGTGWDEQFF.

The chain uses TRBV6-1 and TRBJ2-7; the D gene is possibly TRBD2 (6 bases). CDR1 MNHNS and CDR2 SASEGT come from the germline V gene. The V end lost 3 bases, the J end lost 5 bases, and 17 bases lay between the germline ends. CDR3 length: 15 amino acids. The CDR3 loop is CASSEVLGGVDEQYF. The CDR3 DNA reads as TGTGCCAGCAGTGAGGTTTTGGGGGGTGTCGACGAGCAGTACTTC.

The CDR3 nucleotides are TGTGCCAGCAGTTCCGAACAGGGTAGCTCCTACAATGAGCAGTTCTTC. Its translation is CASSSEQGSSYNEQFF. The chain employs TRBV6-5 and TRBJ2-1; tentatively, D is TRBD1 (6 bases). Germline values: CDR1 MNHEY, CDR2 SVGAGI. The CDR3 sequence is 16 residues long. V was clipped by 4 bases and J by 0 bases, with 13 bases between them.

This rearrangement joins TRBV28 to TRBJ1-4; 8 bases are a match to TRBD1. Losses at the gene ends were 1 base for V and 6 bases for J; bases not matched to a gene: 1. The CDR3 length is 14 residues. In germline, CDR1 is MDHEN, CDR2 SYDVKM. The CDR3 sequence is CASSLYRGDEKLFF. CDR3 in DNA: TGTGCCAGCAGTTTATACAGGGGGGATGAAAAACTGTTTTTT. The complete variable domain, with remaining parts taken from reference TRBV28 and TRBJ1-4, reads DVKVTQSSRYLVKRTGEKVFLECVQDMDHENMFWYRQDPGLGLRLIYFSYDVKMKEKGDIPEGYSVSREKKERFSLILESASTNQTSMYLCASSLYRGDEKLFFGSGTQLSVL.

The CDR3 here is CASSFQGDNEQFF. CDR3 sequence (DNA): TGTGCCAGCAGTTTTCAGGGGGACAATGAGCAGTTCTTC. This rearrangement joins TRBV27 to TRBJ2-1, with 7 bases identical to TRBD1. The V and J ends lost 3 bases and 5 bases, in that order; junction bases with no gene match: 1. CDR3 length: 13 amino acids. CDR1 and CDR2 (germline): MNHEY, SMNVEV (reference sequence).

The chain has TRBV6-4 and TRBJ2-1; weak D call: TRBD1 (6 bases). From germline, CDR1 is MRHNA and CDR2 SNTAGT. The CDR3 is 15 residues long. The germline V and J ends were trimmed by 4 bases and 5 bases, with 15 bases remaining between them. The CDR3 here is CASSARDNGHNEQFF. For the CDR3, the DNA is TGTGCCAGCAGTGCCCGGGACAACGGGCACAATGAGCAGTTCTTC.

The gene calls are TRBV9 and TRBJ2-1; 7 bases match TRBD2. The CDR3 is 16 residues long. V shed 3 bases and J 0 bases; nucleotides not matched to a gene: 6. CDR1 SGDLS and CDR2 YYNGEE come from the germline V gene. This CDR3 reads CASSGYSGASYNEQFF. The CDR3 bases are TGTGCCAGCAGCGGCTACAGCGGGGCCTCCTACAATGAGCAGTTCTTC.

The CDR3 here is CASSQETSAYFDEQFF. The CDR3 nucleotides are TGTGCCAGCAGCCAAGAGACTAGCGCGTATTTCGATGAGCAGTTCTTC. V usage is TRBV4-2 and J usage is TRBJ2-1; the match to TRBD2 covers 8 bases. The CDR3 covers 16 residues. J gave up 8 bases and V 0 bases, and 9 bases lay outside the gene matches. Germline values: CDR1 LGHNA, CDR2 YNFKEQ.

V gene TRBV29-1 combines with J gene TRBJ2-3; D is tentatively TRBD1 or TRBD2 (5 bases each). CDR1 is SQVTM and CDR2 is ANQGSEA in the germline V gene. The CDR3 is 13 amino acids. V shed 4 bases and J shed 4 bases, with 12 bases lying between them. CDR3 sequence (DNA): TGCAGCGTTGGGGGGACCCACCCAGATACGCAGTATTTT. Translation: CSVGGTHPDTQYF.

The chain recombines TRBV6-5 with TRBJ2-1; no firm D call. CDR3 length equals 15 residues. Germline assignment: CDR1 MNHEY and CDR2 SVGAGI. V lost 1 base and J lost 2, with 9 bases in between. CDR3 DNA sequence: TGTGCCAGCAGTTACTTAGCAACCCCCTACAATGAGCAGTTCTTC. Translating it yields CASSYLATPYNEQFF.

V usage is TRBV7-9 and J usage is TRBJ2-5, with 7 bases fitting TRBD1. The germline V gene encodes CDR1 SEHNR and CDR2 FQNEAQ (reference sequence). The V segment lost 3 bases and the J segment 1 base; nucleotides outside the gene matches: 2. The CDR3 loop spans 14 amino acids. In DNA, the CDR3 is TGTGCCAGCAGCTTCGGACAGGCCCAAGAGACCCAGTACTTC. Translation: CASSFGQAQETQYF.

The CDR3 DNA reads TGTGCCAGCAGTTTAACGGGACTAGCGGAAGGCTTATCCTACGAGCAGTACTTC. Translating it yields CASSLTGLAEGLSYEQYF. The chain joins TRBV28 to TRBJ2-7, with 11 bases aligning to TRBD2. This CDR3 contains 18 residues. CDR1 and CDR2 from the germline V gene are MDHEN and SYDVKM. Unmatched junction bases numbered 10, after V lost 2 bases and J lost 1 base.

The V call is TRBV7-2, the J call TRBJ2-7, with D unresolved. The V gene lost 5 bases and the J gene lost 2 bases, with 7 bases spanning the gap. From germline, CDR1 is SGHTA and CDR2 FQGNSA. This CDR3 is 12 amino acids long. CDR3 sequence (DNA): TGTGCCAGCAGCCTAGATCCCTACGAGCAGTACTTC. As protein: CASSLDPYEQYF.

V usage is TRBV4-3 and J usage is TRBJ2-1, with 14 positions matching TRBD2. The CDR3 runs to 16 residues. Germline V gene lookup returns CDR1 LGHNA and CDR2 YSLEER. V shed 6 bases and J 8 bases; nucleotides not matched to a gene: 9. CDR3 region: CASRPDLGLAGDEQFF. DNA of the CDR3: TGCGCCAGCAGGCCGGACCTGGGACTAGCGGGAGATGAGCAGTTCTTC.

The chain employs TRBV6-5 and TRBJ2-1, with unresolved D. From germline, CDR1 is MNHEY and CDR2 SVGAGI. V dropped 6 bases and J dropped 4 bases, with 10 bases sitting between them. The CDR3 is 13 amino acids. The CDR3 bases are TGTGCCAGCAGCTACCAGGCGTACAATGAGCAGTTCTTC. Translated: CASSYQAYNEQFF.